Shown below are 15 T cell receptor beta chains from a single sample sequenced in a study of T cells in Graves' hyperthyroidism and ophthalmopathy. Template material for amplifying TCR beta CDR3 regions consisted of RNA transcripts. TCR CDR3 underwent first-round RT-PCR with the HTBI primer set. TCRdb reprocessed the multiplex PCR reads with MiXCR, giving one entry per CDR3 protein. The sample gives around 500,000 distinct CDR3 sequences, 13% to 15% of which show up once; roughly 14% is in the top ten. The material sequenced was blood. The origin of the receptors is a woman in her thirties or forties with Graves' hyperthyroidism.

This clonotype occurred many times. The rearrangement uses TRBV5-1 and TRBJ2-5; TRBD1 or TRBD2 may be the D gene (5 bases each). The CDR3 loop spans 15 amino acids. The V gene lost 6 bases and the J gene lost 5 bases, with 20 bases spanning the gap. Germline V lookup: CDR1 SGHRS, CDR2 YFSETQ. In DNA form, the CDR3 reads TGCGCCAGCAACTCCGGGGCAGGAAATCTCGAGACCCAGTACTTC. Protein: CASNSGAGNLETQYF.

The V call is TRBV9, the J call TRBJ2-2; 9 bases are shared with TRBD2. From germline, CDR1 is SGDLS and CDR2 YYNGEE. V shed 4 bases and J 5 bases; nucleotides not matched to a gene: 9. The CDR3 totals 16 residues. The CDR3 here is CASSSYSGGFTGELFF. The CDR3 nucleotides read TGTGCCAGCAGCTCGTATAGCGGGGGCTTTACCGGGGAGCTGTTTTTT.

This chain connects TRBV6-1 to TRBJ2-1; TRBD2 agrees at 9 bases. Per germline, CDR1 MNHNS and CDR2 SASEGT. J was trimmed by 2 bases and V by 2 bases; bases with no gene match: 16. There are 20 residues in the CDR3. CDR3 residues: CASSELVSGRGAVTYNEQFF. The DNA for the CDR3 is TGTGCCAGCAGTGAACTGGTTAGCGGGAGAGGTGCCGTGACCTACAATGAGCAGTTCTTC.

This clonotype has at least ten counts. The chain joins TRBV18 to TRBJ2-7; TRBD1 matches 9 bases. Trimming at V came to 4 bases and at J to 5 bases, leaving 9 bases not matched to a gene. The germline gives CDR1 KGHSH, CDR2 LQKENI. The CDR3 is 15 residues long. CDR3 loop: CASSLLYRGRDEQYF. CDR3 bases: TGTGCCAGCTCACTATTGTACAGGGGGCGCGACGAGCAGTACTTC.

The sample holds many counts of this clonotype. This rearrangement joins TRBV7-9 to TRBJ2-3; possibly TRBD2 for D (5 bases). Germline CDR1 reads SEHNR; CDR2 reads FQNEAQ (reference sequence). This CDR3 has 16 residues. Trimming took off 2 bases at V and 4 bases at J, with 16 bases between the two ends. Here the CDR3 reads CASSLLEVPAPDTQYF. CDR3 bases: TGTGCCAGCAGCTTATTGGAGGTGCCGGCACCAGATACGCAGTATTTT.

In its sample, this clonotype was seen many times. V is TRBV10-3 and J is TRBJ2-1, with D possibly TRBD1 on 6 matching bases. The CDR3 length is 15 residues. Trimming left V 0 bases short and J 4 bases short, with 10 bases between. Per the germline V gene, CDR1 is ENHRY and CDR2 is SYGVKD. The CDR3 reads CAISESADRYNEQFF. The CDR3 nucleotides read TGTGCCATCAGTGAGTCGGCGGACAGATACAATGAGCAGTTCTTC.

This clonotype was seen more than once but under ten times. This chain uses TRBV5-1 with TRBJ2-1; 7 bases fit TRBD2. The V gene end was trimmed by 0 bases and the J gene end by 0 bases; junction bases not matched to a gene: 9. This CDR3 is built from 18 residues. Germline loops: CDR1 SGHRS, CDR2 YFSETQ. CDR3 bases: TGCGCCAGCAGCTTGGTAACACTAGCGCGAAGCTCCTACAATGAGCAGTTCTTC. It yields the protein CASSLVTLARSSYNEQFF.

There are many counts of this clonotype. The chain combines TRBV29-1 with TRBJ1-1, with D hard to call. V lost 8 bases to trimming and J lost 1 base, with 20 bases between them. The germline V gene has CDR1 SQVTM and CDR2 ANQGSEA. CDR3 length: 15 amino acids. In nucleotides, the CDR3 is TGCAGCTCAATTGGTCTTTCCGCCTCGAACACTGAAGCTTTCTTT. This translates into CSSIGLSASNTEAFF.

There are many counts of this clonotype. The V and J genes are TRBV12-5 and TRBJ2-1, with D unresolved. CDR1 is LGHNT and CDR2 is FRNRAP in the germline V gene. Deletions cut 0 bases from V and 8 bases from J, with 5 bases between. The CDR3 is 12 amino acids. This CDR3 reads CASGLVEDEQFF. CDR3 DNA: TGTGCTAGTGGTTTGGTTGAAGATGAGCAGTTCTTC.

This clonotype has only a few counts. The J gene is TRBJ2-1, the V gene TRBV10-3, with TRBD2 matching 11 bases. The trim removed 7 bases at V and 4 bases at J, leaving 9 bases unmatched. CDR1 ENHRY and CDR2 SYGVKD come from the germline V gene. The CDR3 sequence is 16 residues long. Here the CDR3 DNA reads TGTGCCATCACGGGTGGGACTAGCGGTCCGTACAATGAGCAGTTCTTC. Its protein is CAITGGTSGPYNEQFF.

This clonotype was seen more than once but under ten times. The chain combines TRBV10-3 with TRBJ1-4, with 8 positions matching TRBD1. The CDR3 runs to 16 residues. In germline, CDR1 is ENHRY, CDR2 SYGVKD. V lost 3 bases, J lost 4 bases, and 7 bases stayed unmatched. CDR3 in amino acids: CAISDGTGKGNEKLFF. CDR3 coding DNA: TGTGCCATCAGTGATGGGACAGGAAAGGGTAATGAAAAACTGTTTTTT.

The J gene is TRBJ2-1, the V gene TRBV7-2; unclear D gene. Germline assignment: CDR1 SGHTA and CDR2 FQGNSA. The V end lost 1 base, the J end lost 2 bases, and 9 bases lay between the germline ends. This CDR3 region has 15 residues. Written as DNA, the CDR3 is TGTGCCAGCAGCTTAGGCACGCTGACCTACAATGAGCAGTTCTTC. Protein product: CASSLGTLTYNEQFF.

The rearrangement uses TRBV18 and TRBJ2-2; a possible D gene is TRBD2 (6 bases). From germline, CDR1 is KGHSH and CDR2 LQKENI. Deletions cut 0 bases from V and 7 bases from J, with 9 bases between. CDR3 length: 14 amino acids. CDR3 coding DNA: TGTGCCAGCTCACCACCGGGCGGGGACGGGGAGCTGTTTTTT. This translates into CASSPPGGDGELFF.

This clonotype was seen many times. The chain combines TRBV9 with TRBJ1-1; TRBD1 matches 9 bases. Germline lookup yields CDR1 SGDLS and CDR2 YYNGEE. The CDR3 length is 15 residues. Trimming removed 0 bases from V and 5 bases from J; junction bases left unmatched: 5. DNA for the CDR3: TGTGCCAGCAGCGTAGCCGGGACAGGGTATACTGAAGCTTTCTTT. Protein sequence: CASSVAGTGYTEAFF.

Comment on this clonotype: One base away lies a much larger clone, so this may be a sequencing read error. The conserved phenylalanine or tryptophan is not found at the CDR3 terminus, so this likely reflects a read error. V usage is TRBV6-2 or TRBV6-3 and J usage is TRBJ2-7, with 9 bases that match TRBD2. The CDR3 loop spans 15 amino acids. Looked up from germline, CDR1 is MNHEY and CDR2 is SVGEGT. J gave up 2 bases and V 6 bases, and 8 bases lay outside the gene matches. As DNA, the CDR3 is TGTGCCAGCAGATCAGGGGCTAGCGGGACCTACGAGCAGTACTCC. The encoded protein is CASRSGASGTYEQYS.